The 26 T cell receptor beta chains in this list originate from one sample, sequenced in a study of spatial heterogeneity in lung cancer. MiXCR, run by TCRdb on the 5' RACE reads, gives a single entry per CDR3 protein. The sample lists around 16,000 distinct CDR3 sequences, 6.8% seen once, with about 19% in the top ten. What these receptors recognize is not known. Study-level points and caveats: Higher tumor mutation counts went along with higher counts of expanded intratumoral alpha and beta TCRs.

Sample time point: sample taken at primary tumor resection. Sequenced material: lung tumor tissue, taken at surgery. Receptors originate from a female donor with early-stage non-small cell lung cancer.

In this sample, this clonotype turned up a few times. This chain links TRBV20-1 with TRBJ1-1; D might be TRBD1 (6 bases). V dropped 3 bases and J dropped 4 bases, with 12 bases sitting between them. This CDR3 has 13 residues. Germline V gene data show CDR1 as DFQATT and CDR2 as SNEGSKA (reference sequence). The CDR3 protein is CSASPDSVTEAFF. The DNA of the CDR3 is TGCAGTGCTAGTCCGGACAGCGTCACTGAAGCTTTCTTT.

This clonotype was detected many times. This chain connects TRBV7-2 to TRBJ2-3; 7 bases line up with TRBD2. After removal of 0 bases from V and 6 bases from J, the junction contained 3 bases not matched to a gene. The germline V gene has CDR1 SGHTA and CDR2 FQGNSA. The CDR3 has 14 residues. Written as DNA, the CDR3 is TGTGCCAGCAGCTTAGCGGGAGGGCAGGATACGCAGTATTTT. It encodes CASSLAGGQDTQYF.

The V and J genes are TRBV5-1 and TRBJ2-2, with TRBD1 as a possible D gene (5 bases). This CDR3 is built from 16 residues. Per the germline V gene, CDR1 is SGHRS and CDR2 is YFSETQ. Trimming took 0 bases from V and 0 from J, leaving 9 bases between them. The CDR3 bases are TGCGCCAGCAGCTTGGGACAGTCATCGAACACCGGGGAGCTGTTTTTT. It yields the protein CASSLGQSSNTGELFF.

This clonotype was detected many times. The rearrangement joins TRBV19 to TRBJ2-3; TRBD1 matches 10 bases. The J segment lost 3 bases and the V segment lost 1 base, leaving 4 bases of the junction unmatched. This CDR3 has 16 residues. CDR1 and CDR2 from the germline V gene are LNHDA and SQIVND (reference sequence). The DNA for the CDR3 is TGTGCCAGTAGTATAGTAGACAGGGGGCCGACAGATACGCAGTATTTT. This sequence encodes CASSIVDRGPTDTQYF.

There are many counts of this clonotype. CDR3 in amino acids: CASSLRDSDYSPLHF. CDR3 coding DNA: TGTGCCAGCAGCCTGAGAGATTCGGACTATTCACCCCTCCACTTT. The chain is built from TRBV16 and TRBJ1-6; no firm D call. The V end lost 4 bases, the J end lost 8 bases, and 15 bases lay between the germline ends. The germline V gene encodes CDR1 KGHSY and CDR2 FQNENV. This CDR3 region has 15 residues.

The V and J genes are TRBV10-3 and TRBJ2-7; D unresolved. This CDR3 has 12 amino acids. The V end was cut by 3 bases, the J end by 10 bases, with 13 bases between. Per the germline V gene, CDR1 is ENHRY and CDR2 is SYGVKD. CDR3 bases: TGTGCCATCAGTGATGGAAAGGCGTCCCAGTACTTC. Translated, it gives CAISDGKASQYF.

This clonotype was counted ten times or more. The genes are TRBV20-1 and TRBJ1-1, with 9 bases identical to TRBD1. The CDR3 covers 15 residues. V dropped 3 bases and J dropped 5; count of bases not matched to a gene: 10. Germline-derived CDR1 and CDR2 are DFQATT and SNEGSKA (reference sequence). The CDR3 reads CSASNQGQGKTEAFF. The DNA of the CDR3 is TGCAGTGCTAGTAATCAAGGACAGGGGAAGACTGAAGCTTTCTTT.

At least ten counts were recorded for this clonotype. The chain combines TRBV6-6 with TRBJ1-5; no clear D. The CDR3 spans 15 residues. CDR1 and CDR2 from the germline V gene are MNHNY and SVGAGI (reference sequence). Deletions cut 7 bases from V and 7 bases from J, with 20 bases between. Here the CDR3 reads CASTPWEGNKQPQHF. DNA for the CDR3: TGTGCCAGCACCCCCTGGGAGGGAAACAAACAGCCCCAGCATTTT.

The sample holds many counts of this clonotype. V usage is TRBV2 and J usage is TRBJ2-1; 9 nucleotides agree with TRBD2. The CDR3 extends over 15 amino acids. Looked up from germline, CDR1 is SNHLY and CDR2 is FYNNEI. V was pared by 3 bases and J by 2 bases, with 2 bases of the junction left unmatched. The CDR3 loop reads CASSDKRGAYNEQFF. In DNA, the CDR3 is TGTGCCAGCAGTGACAAGCGGGGGGCCTACAATGAGCAGTTCTTC.

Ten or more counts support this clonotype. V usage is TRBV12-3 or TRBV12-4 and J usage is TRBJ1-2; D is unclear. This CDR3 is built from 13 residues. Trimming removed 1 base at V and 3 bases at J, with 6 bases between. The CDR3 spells CASSLDGDYGYTF. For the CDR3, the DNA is TGTGCCAGCAGTTTAGATGGGGACTATGGCTACACCTTC.

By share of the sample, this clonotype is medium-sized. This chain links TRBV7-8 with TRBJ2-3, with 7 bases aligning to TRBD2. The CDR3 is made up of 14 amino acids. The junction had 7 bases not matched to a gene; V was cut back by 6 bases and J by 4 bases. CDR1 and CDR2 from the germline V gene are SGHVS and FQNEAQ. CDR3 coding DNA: TGTGCCAGCAGGGCCTGGGAGGGCGCAGATACGCAGTATTTT. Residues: CASRAWEGADTQYF. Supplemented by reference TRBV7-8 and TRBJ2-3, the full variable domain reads GAGVSQSPRYKVAKRGQDVALRCDPISGHVSLFWYQQALGQGPEFLTYFQNEAQLDKSGLPSDRFFAERPEGSVSTLKIQRTQQEDSAVYLCASRAWEGADTQYFGPGTRLTVL.

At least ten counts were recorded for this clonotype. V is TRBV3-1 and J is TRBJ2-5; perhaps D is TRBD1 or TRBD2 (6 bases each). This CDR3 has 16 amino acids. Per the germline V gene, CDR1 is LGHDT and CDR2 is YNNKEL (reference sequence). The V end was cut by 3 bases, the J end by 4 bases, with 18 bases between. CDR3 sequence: CASSHHGWGAAETQYF. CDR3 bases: TGTGCCAGCAGCCACCACGGGTGGGGGGCGGCAGAGACCCAGTACTTC.

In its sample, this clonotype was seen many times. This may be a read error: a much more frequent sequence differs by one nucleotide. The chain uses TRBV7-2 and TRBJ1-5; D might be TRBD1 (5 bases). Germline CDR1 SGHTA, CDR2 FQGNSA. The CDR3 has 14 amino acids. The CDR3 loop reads CASSLRDGNQPHHF. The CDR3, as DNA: TGTGCCAGCAGCCTCCGGGACGGTAATCAGCCCCATCATTTT.

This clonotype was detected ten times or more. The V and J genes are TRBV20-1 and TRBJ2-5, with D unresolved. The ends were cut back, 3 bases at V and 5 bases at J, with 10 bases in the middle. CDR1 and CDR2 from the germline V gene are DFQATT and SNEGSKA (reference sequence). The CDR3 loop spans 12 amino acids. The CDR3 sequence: CSARPQAETQYF. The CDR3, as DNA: TGCAGTGCTAGGCCGCAGGCGGAGACCCAGTACTTC.

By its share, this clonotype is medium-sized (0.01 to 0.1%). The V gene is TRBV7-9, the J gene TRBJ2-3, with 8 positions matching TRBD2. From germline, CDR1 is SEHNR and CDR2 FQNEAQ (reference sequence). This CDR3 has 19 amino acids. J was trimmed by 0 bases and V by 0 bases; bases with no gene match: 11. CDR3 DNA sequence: TGTGCCAGCAGCTTAGCGACGATGCGACTAGCGTCTAGCACAGATACGCAGTATTTT. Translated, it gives CASSLATMRLASSTDTQYF.

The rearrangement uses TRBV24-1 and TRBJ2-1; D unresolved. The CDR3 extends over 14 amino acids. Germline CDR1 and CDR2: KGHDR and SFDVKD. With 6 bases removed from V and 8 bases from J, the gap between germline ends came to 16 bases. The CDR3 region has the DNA TGTGCCACCAGTCCGACCCTGGTGGGCGATGAGCAGTTCTTC. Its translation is CATSPTLVGDEQFF.

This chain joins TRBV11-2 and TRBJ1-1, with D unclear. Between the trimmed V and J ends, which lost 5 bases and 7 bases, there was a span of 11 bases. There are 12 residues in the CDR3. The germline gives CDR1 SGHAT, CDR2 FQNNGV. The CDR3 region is CASSPGPFEAFF. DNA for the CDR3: TGTGCCAGCAGCCCCGGTCCTTTTGAAGCTTTCTTT.

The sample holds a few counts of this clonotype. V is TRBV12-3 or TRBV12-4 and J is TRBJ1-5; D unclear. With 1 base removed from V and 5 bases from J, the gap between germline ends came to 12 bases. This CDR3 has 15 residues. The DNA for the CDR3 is TGTGCCAGCAGTTTAGGGGGAGTCGCCTATCAGCCCCAGCATTTT. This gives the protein CASSLGGVAYQPQHF.

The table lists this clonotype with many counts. The CDR3 sequence is CASSFTSGLDNEQFF. CDR3 coding DNA: TGTGCCAGCAGCTTCACTAGCGGGCTCGACAATGAGCAGTTCTTC. This rearrangement joins TRBV7-2 to TRBJ2-1; TRBD2 aligns across 9 bases. CDR3 length equals 15 residues. The V and J ends lost 3 bases and 5 bases, in that order; junction bases with no gene match: 5. Germline loops: CDR1 SGHTA, CDR2 FQGNSA.

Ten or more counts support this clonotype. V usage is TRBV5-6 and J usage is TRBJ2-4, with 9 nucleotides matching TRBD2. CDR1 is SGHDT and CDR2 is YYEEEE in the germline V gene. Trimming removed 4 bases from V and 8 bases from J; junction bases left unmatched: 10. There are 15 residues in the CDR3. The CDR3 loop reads CASSAASGGTDIQYF. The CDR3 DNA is TGTGCCAGCAGCGCTGCGAGCGGGGGGACGGACATTCAGTACTTC.

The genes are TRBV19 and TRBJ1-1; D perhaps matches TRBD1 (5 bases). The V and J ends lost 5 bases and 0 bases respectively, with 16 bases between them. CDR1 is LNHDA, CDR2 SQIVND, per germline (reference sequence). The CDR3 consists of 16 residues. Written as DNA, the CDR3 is TGTGCCAGTAGTCCCTACGTGGCAGGGATGAACACTGAAGCTTTCTTT. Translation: CASSPYVAGMNTEAFF.

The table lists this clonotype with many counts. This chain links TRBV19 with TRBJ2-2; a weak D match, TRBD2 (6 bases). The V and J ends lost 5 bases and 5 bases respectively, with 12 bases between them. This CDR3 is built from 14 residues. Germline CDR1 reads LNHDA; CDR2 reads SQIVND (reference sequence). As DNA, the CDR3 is TGTGCCAGTAGTGACGGGGGAAAAACCGGGGAGCTGTTTTTT. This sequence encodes CASSDGGKTGELFF.

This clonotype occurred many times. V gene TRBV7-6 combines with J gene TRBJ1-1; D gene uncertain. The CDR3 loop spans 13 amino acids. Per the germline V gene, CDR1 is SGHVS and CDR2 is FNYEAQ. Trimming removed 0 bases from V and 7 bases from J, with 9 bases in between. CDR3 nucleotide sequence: TGTGCCAGCAGCTTAGCGGAACAGAGTGAAGCTTTCTTT. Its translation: CASSLAEQSEAFF. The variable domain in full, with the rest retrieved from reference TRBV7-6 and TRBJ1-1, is GAGVSQSPRYKVTKRGQDVALRCDPISGHVSLYWYRQALGQGPEFLTYFNYEAQQDKSGLPNDRFSAERPEGSISTLTIQRTEQRDSAMYRCASSLAEQSEAFFGQGTRLTVV.

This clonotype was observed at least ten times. CDR3 residues: CASSGSGTGIGELFF. As DNA, the CDR3 is TGTGCCAGCAGCGGGTCCGGGACAGGGATCGGGGAGCTGTTTTTT. The chain is built from TRBV9 and TRBJ2-2, with TRBD1 matching over 9 bases. Germline V CDR1 and CDR2: SGDLS, YYNGEE. The J segment lost 7 bases and the V segment lost 3 bases, leaving 7 bases of the junction unmatched. This CDR3 has 15 residues.

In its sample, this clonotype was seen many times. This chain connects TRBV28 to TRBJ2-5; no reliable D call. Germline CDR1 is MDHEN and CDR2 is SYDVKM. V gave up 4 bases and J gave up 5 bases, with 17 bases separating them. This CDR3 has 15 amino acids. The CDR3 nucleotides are TGTGCCAGCAGTTCCTCTGCCCGCACAAGGGAGACCCAGTACTTC. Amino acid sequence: CASSSSARTRETQYF.

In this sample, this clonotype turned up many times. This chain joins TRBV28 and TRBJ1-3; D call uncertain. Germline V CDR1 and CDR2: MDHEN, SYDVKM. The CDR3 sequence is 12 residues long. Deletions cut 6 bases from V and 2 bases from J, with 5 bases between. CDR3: CASSQAGNTIYF. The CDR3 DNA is TGTGCCAGCAGCCAAGCTGGAAACACCATATATTTT.